This T cell receptor beta chain was observed in a study of OX40 agonist ivuxolimab in advanced cancers. TCRdb's table, derived via immunoSEQ multiplex PCR, lists solely in-frame clones and lacks some. This sample has under 100,000 clones, with 88% found just once. In germline, CDR1 is SNHLY, CDR2 FYNNEI. The V segment lost 6 bases and the J segment 0 bases; nucleotides outside the gene matches: 6. The length of the CDR3 is 15 residues. The chain has TRBV2 and TRBJ2-3, with 7 bases identical to TRBD2. This TCR derives from an adult with an advanced solid tumor such as melanoma, head and neck, liver or kidney cancer. Material: CD4+ or CD8+ T cells sorted from blood, obtained in a trial of the OX40 agonist ivuxolimab. Written as DNA, the CDR3 is TGTGCCAGCAGGCGAGCGGGGATTAGCACAGATACGCAGTATTTT. It is translated as CASRRAGISTDTQYF.